The 28 T cell receptor beta chains presented below share a single source sample, sequenced in a study of patients and donors after allogeneic stem cell transplantation. MiXCR, applied by TCRdb to the RT-PCR reads, yields one record per CDR3 protein. In the table there are roughly 880,000 distinct CDR3 sequences, roughly 17% of which are singletons. Sample: blood, either unsorted or a sorted T cell fraction (not recorded which). These receptors were taken from a human donor who was either an allogeneic HSCT recipient or a stem cell or donor lymphocyte infusion donor (not recorded which). It is not recorded whose cells these are; they may come from a transplant donor.

This sequence joins TRBV5-1 and TRBJ1-1; perhaps TRBD1 as D (6 bases). There are 16 residues in the CDR3. The germline CDR1 and CDR2 sequences are SGHRS and YFSETQ. Trimming shortened V by 4 bases and J by 1 base, and 17 bases separated the two germline ends. The DNA for the CDR3 is TGCGCCAGCAGCCTAAGTGGGGGCACCAAGAACACTGAAGCTTTCTTT. It translates to CASSLSGGTKNTEAFF.

V usage is TRBV4-2 and J usage is TRBJ1-3, with 9 bases identical to TRBD1. CDR3 size: 15 residues. The germline CDR1 and CDR2 sequences are LGHNA and YNFKEQ. V shed 2 bases, J shed 4 bases, and the junction held 3 bases outside the gene matches. DNA for the CDR3: TGTGCCAGCAGCCAATGGGACAGGGAGGGAAACACCATATATTTT. Translated: CASSQWDREGNTIYF.

The chain employs TRBV12-3 or TRBV12-4 and TRBJ1-3; 7 nucleotides match TRBD1. With V trimmed by 3 bases and J by 2 bases, 4 bases remained unmatched. The CDR3 sequence is 15 residues long. The CDR3 loop is CASSFTTGAGNTIYF. The CDR3 bases are TGTGCCAGCAGTTTTACCACAGGGGCTGGAAACACCATATATTTT.

The chain links TRBV20-1 to TRBJ1-2; no definite D call. Germline V gene data show CDR1 as DFQATT and CDR2 as SNEGSKA (reference sequence). The CDR3 runs 15 residues. V was clipped by 3 bases and J by 4 bases, with 18 bases between them. CDR3 nucleotide sequence: TGCAGTGCTAGTACAAACTCCCTTGGCTTCTATGGCTACACCTTC. Residues: CSASTNSLGFYGYTF.

The V gene is TRBV12-3 or TRBV12-4, the J gene TRBJ1-4; unclear D gene. This CDR3 region has 15 residues. V dropped 6 bases and J dropped 8 bases, with 19 bases sitting between them. The chain's CDR3 is CASRSSLRAREKLFF. DNA of the CDR3: TGTGCCAGCAGATCCAGCTTACGGGCGCGGGAAAAACTGTTTTTT.

This rearrangement joins TRBV6-2 or TRBV6-3 to TRBJ1-2; tentative D call: TRBD1 (6 bases). Germline lookup yields CDR1 MNHEY and CDR2 SVGEGT. V dropped 10 bases and J dropped 8 bases, with 14 bases sitting between them. The CDR3 is made up of 11 amino acids. The CDR3 spells CATFQGYGYTF. CDR3 DNA sequence: TGTGCCACCTTCCAGGGGTACGGCTACACCTTC.

This rearrangement joins TRBV29-1 to TRBJ2-3; 9 bases line up with TRBD2. In germline, CDR1 is SQVTM, CDR2 ANQGSEA. This CDR3 comprises 16 residues. The J segment lost 6 bases and the V segment lost 0 bases, leaving 10 bases of the junction unmatched. CDR3 nucleotides: TGCAGCGTTGAAGACTGGCTAGCGGGGACATGGGATACGCAGTATTTT. Its translation: CSVEDWLAGTWDTQYF.

The chain uses TRBV20-1 and TRBJ2-1; the match to TRBD2 covers 8 bases. J was trimmed by 6 bases and V by 3 bases; bases with no gene match: 7. The CDR3 runs 14 residues. Germline loops: CDR1 DFQATT, CDR2 SNEGSKA (reference sequence). The CDR3 DNA is TGCAGTGCTAGCCCCGGGAGGGGCGTCAATGAGCAGTTCTTC. It translates to CSASPGRGVNEQFF.

J is TRBJ2-1 and V is TRBV10-3, with a weak D call TRBD2 (5 bases). Germline loops: CDR1 ENHRY, CDR2 SYGVKD. Trimming shortened V by 6 bases and J by 10 bases, and 19 bases separated the two germline ends. The CDR3 is 14 residues long. The CDR3 region is CAISQTLDRGEQFF. As DNA, the CDR3 is TGTGCCATCAGCCAAACCTTAGACCGAGGGGAGCAGTTCTTC.

The gene calls are TRBV30 and TRBJ1-2, with D uncertain. Germline CDR1 is GTSNPN and CDR2 is SVGIG (reference sequence). The CDR3 extends over 12 amino acids. V was clipped by 1 base and J by 6 bases, with 9 bases between them. CDR3: CAWSAAEDGYTF. The CDR3 region has the DNA TGTGCCTGGAGTGCGGCGGAAGATGGCTACACCTTC.

The chain recombines TRBV5-1 with TRBJ2-5; perhaps TRBD2 as D (6 bases). This CDR3 is 13 amino acids long. Trimming pared 4 bases from V and 4 bases from J, leaving 11 bases between. The germline V gene has CDR1 SGHRS and CDR2 YFSETQ. The CDR3 loop is CASSPGERETQYF. The CDR3 nucleotides are TGCGCCAGCAGCCCGGGGGAGAGAGAGACCCAGTACTTC.

J is TRBJ2-7 and V is TRBV30, with D possibly being TRBD2 (6 bases). CDR3 length equals 14 residues. Germline CDR1 is GTSNPN and CDR2 is SVGIG (reference sequence). With 0 bases removed from V and 3 bases from J, the gap between germline ends came to 12 bases. In DNA, the CDR3 is TGTGCCTGGAGTGTTGGCGGGGCCCACTACGAGCAGTACTTC. This encodes CAWSVGGAHYEQYF.

The rearrangement joins TRBV9 to TRBJ2-3; 9 bases match TRBD1. The CDR3 runs to 17 residues. Germline V CDR1 and CDR2: SGDLS, YYNGEE. J gave up 1 base and V 0 bases, and 6 bases lay outside the gene matches. CDR3 amino acids: CASSVEGTGGGTDTQYF. CDR3 bases: TGTGCCAGCAGCGTAGAAGGAACAGGGGGCGGCACAGATACGCAGTATTTT.

The chain has TRBV24-1 and TRBJ2-7; the match to TRBD1 covers 7 bases. The V gene's germline CDR1 is KGHDR and CDR2 SFDVKD. This CDR3 comprises 14 residues. The junction had 7 bases not matched to a gene; V was cut back by 4 bases and J by 5 bases. In DNA, the CDR3 is TGTGCCACCAGTGAAGGGGGCAAAACCAACGAGCAGTACTTC. This gives the protein CATSEGGKTNEQYF.

The chain is built from TRBV20-1 and TRBJ1-1, with 8 bases that match TRBD1. With 4 bases clipped from V and 4 bases from J, the junction kept 11 bases outside the gene matches. Germline CDR1 reads DFQATT; CDR2 reads SNEGSKA (reference sequence). The CDR3 totals 15 residues. The CDR3 protein is CSAILRGRDGTEAFF. DNA of the CDR3: TGCAGTGCTATCCTCAGGGGGCGCGACGGCACTGAAGCTTTCTTT.

The chain links TRBV11-2 to TRBJ2-1; TRBD2 is a possible D gene (6 bases). Germline V gene data show CDR1 as SGHAT and CDR2 as FQNNGV. This CDR3 contains 19 residues. Trimming took off 2 bases at V and 8 bases at J, with 28 bases between the two ends. CDR3 coding DNA: TGTGCCAGCAGCTTACGACCGAGGACTGAGAGCGGGCGCTCGGATGAGCAGTTCTTC. It translates to CASSLRPRTESGRSDEQFF.

The V call is TRBV6-6, the J call TRBJ2-5, with TRBD2 matching over 7 bases. Trimming removed 2 bases from V and 3 bases from J; junction bases left unmatched: 0. The CDR3 contains 13 residues. Germline CDR1 is MNHNY and CDR2 is SVGAGI (reference sequence). The CDR3 DNA is TGTGCCAGCAGTTACGGGACTAAAGAGACCCAGTACTTC. Translation gives CASSYGTKETQYF.

The chain links TRBV3-1 to TRBJ2-1, with 9 bases identical to TRBD2. The germline gives CDR1 LGHDT, CDR2 YNNKEL (reference sequence). This CDR3 has 17 amino acids. J was trimmed by 1 base and V by 4 bases; bases with no gene match: 8. The CDR3 region has the DNA TGTGCCAGCAGCCCTGTAGCGGGAGCGATATCCTACAATGAGCAGTTCTTC. As protein: CASSPVAGAISYNEQFF.

A few counts support this clonotype. The chain links TRBV4-3 to TRBJ2-2, with D perhaps TRBD2 (6 bases). The V and J ends lost 0 bases and 2 bases respectively, with 13 bases between them. The CDR3 is 17 amino acids. Germline V gene lookup returns CDR1 LGHNA and CDR2 YSLEER. The CDR3, as DNA: TGCGCCAGCAGCCAAGATCCGGAGGGAGTAAACACCGGGGAGCTGTTTTTT. It is translated as CASSQDPEGVNTGELFF.

This clonotype showed up just a few times. The V call is TRBV7-2, the J call TRBJ2-3, with 11 bases aligning to TRBD2. Germline CDR1 and CDR2: SGHTA and FQGNSA. This CDR3 contains 21 residues. Losses at the gene ends were 0 bases for V and 0 bases for J; bases not matched to a gene: 14. Written as DNA, the CDR3 is TGTGCCAGCAGCTTAGCGGTTCTAGCGGGAGGTGTGCGTGCTAGCACAGATACGCAGTATTTT. Its protein is CASSLAVLAGGVRASTDTQYF.

The chain recombines TRBV19 with TRBJ2-5; D is uncertain. V was shortened by 9 bases and J by 2 bases, with 16 bases between the two germline ends. Germline values: CDR1 LNHDA, CDR2 SQIVND (reference sequence). The CDR3 has 14 residues. The CDR3 reads CASNQDLLQETQYF. The CDR3 bases are TGTGCCAGCAACCAAGACCTACTTCAAGAGACCCAGTACTTC.

The chain is built from TRBV12-3 or TRBV12-4 and TRBJ2-1; TRBD2 might be the D (6 bases). CDR3 length equals 15 residues. V lost 6 bases and J lost 3, with 15 bases in between. CDR3: CASSRLVGGYNEQFF. The CDR3 nucleotides are TGTGCCAGCAGCAGACTAGTCGGGGGCTACAATGAGCAGTTCTTC.

The rearrangement joins TRBV5-1 to TRBJ1-3; the D gene is possibly TRBD1 (6 bases). The CDR3 covers 16 residues. CDR1 and CDR2 (germline): SGHRS, YFSETQ. V shed 0 bases and J shed 1 base, with 11 bases lying between them. CDR3 sequence: CASSLVYRESGNTIYF. The CDR3 DNA sequence: TGCGCCAGCAGCTTGGTATACAGGGAATCTGGAAACACCATATATTTT. The full variable domain, its missing parts supplied by reference TRBV5-1 and TRBJ1-3, is KAGVTQTPRYLIKTRGQQVTLSCSPISGHRSVSWYQQTPGQGLQFLFEYFSETQRNKGNFPGRFSGRQFSNSRSEMNVSTLELGDSALYLCASSLVYRESGNTIYFGEGSWLTVV.

This clonotype has only a few counts. The chain combines TRBV5-1 with TRBJ2-1; no reliable D call. Germline V gives CDR1 SGHRS, CDR2 YFSETQ. The V gene lost 7 bases and the J gene lost 3 bases, with 2 bases spanning the gap. CDR3 length: 10 residues. In nucleotides, the CDR3 is TGCGCCAGCCGCTACAATGAGCAGTTCTTC. Translating gives CASRYNEQFF.

This clonotype showed up just a few times. The chain combines TRBV5-1 with TRBJ2-7, with TRBD1 matching 11 bases. From germline, CDR1 is SGHRS and CDR2 YFSETQ. The CDR3 is made up of 15 amino acids. V lost 4 bases and J lost 2; bases outside the gene matches: 5. CDR3 amino acids: CASSPRDRGAYEQYF. The CDR3 DNA follows: TGCGCCAGCAGCCCCCGGGACAGGGGGGCCTACGAGCAGTACTTC. Full variable domain (outside the CDR3, taken from reference TRBV5-1 and TRBJ2-7): KAGVTQTPRYLIKTRGQQVTLSCSPISGHRSVSWYQQTPGQGLQFLFEYFSETQRNKGNFPGRFSGRQFSNSRSEMNVSTLELGDSALYLCASSPRDRGAYEQYFGPGTRLTVT.

This clonotype was picked up many times. The chain links TRBV9 to TRBJ2-7, with 8 positions matching TRBD1. CDR3 size: 16 residues. Germline-derived CDR1 and CDR2 are SGDLS and YYNGEE. J lost 4 bases, V lost 2 bases, and 11 bases had no gene match. DNA for the CDR3: TGTGCCAGCAGCGTCCAAGACGAGAGACAGGGGTACGAGCAGTACTTC. It encodes CASSVQDERQGYEQYF.

The gene calls are TRBV5-1 and TRBJ1-4; D is ambiguous. This CDR3 has 17 amino acids. Germline CDR1 SGHRS, CDR2 YFSETQ. V was shortened by 0 bases and J by 7 bases, with 19 bases between the two germline ends. The CDR3 DNA reads TGCGCCAGCAGCTTGGAATCACGGCCGGCCTACGGTGAAAAACTGTTTTTT. Translation: CASSLESRPAYGEKLFF.

This chain uses TRBV3-1 with TRBJ2-3, with TRBD2 identical over 8 bases. The trim removed 2 bases at V and 3 bases at J, leaving 4 bases unmatched. The CDR3 is 15 residues long. From germline, CDR1 is LGHDT and CDR2 YNNKEL (reference sequence). The CDR3 DNA is TGTGCCAGCAGCCAACGAAGCGGGAGTACAGATACGCAGTATTTT. This translates into CASSQRSGSTDTQYF.